The text below deals with one T cell receptor (beta chain). At the survey level, the v3.0 immunoSEQ assay was run. Per-sample targets for sequencing were roughly 35,000-50,000 T-cell genomes. The protocol was immunoSEQ multiplex PCR, while the TCRdb copy is restricted to in-frame clones and leaves out a portion. The repertoire holds more than 15,000 clones, under 85% seen once, with approximately 12% in the top ten. The sample belongs to a study of long-term antiretroviral therapy in people with HIV. The ends lost 3 bases at V and 0 bases at J; junction bases unmatched: 12. The CDR3 is made up of 18 amino acids. Germline V gives CDR1 KGHSH, CDR2 LQKENI.

This TCR came from a woman in her forties with HIV. V is TRBV18 and J is TRBJ1-2, with 8 nucleotides matching TRBD1. This specimen was unsorted PBMCs, taken more than 3.1 years after starting antiretroviral therapy. CDR3 residues: CASSPPGAGQASNYGYTF. The DNA for the CDR3 is TGTGCCAGCTCACCGCCGGGCGCGGGACAGGCCTCTAACTATGGCTACACCTTC.